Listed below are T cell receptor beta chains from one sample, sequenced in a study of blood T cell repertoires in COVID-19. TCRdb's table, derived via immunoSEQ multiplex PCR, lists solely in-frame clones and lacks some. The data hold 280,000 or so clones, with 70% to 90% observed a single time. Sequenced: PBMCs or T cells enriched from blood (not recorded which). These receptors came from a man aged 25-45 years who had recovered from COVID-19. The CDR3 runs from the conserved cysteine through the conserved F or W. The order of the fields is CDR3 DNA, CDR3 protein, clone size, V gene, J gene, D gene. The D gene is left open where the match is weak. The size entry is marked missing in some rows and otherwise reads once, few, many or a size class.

CDR3 DNA: TGTGCCAGCAGCCAAGATCTCTTAACAGAAGCTTACCAAGAGACCCAGTACTTC
CDR3 protein: CASSQDLLTEAYQETQYF
clone size: NA
V gene: TRBV3-1/TRBV3-2
J gene: TRBJ2-5
D gene: NA

CDR3 DNA: TGTGCCAGCAGCTCCGGGGGTAGGGGCACTGAAGCTTTCTTT
CDR3 protein: CASSSGGRGTEAFF
clone size: NA
V gene: TRBV7-3
J gene: TRBJ1-1
D gene: NA

CDR3 DNA: TGTGCCAGCAGCTTAAAGGGACAGGGTGTAGTGAACGGCTACACCTTC
CDR3 protein: CASSLKGQGVVNGYTF
clone size: NA
V gene: TRBV7-8
J gene: TRBJ1-2
D gene: TRBD1

CDR3 DNA: TGCAGTGCTCGGACTAGTCGAGAGCAGTACTTC
CDR3 protein: CSARTSREQYF
clone size: NA
V gene: TRBV20-1
J gene: TRBJ2-7
D gene: TRBD2

CDR3 DNA: TGTGCCACCCTTCCGGAGGGTTCCTCCTACAATGAGCAGTTCTTC
CDR3 protein: CATLPEGSSYNEQFF
clone size: NA
V gene: TRBV7-2
J gene: TRBJ2-1
D gene: NA

CDR3 DNA: TGTGCCAGCAGTCCAGGGGACTATGGCTACACCTTC
CDR3 protein: CASSPGDYGYTF
clone size: NA
V gene: TRBV3-1/TRBV3-2
J gene: TRBJ1-2
D gene: NA

CDR3 DNA: TGCGCCAGCAGCCGGGATGGGGGGGACCAGCCCCAGCATTTT
CDR3 protein: CASSRDGGDQPQHF
clone size: NA
V gene: TRBV5-1
J gene: TRBJ1-5
D gene: NA

CDR3 DNA: TGTGCCAGCAGTTTATGGTCAGGACAGGGGGATGGCTACACCTTC
CDR3 protein: CASSLWSGQGDGYTF
clone size: NA
V gene: TRBV28
J gene: TRBJ1-2
D gene: TRBD1

CDR3 DNA: TGTGCCAGCAGCTCGGGGGGATTGTGGGGAAACACCATATATTTT
CDR3 protein: CASSSGGLWGNTIYF
clone size: NA
V gene: TRBV11-2
J gene: TRBJ1-3
D gene: NA

CDR3 DNA: TGTGCCAGCAGCAATTGGGGCAATTCACCCCTCCACTTT
CDR3 protein: CASSNWGNSPLHF
clone size: many
V gene: TRBV6-5
J gene: TRBJ1-6
D gene: NA

CDR3 DNA: TGTGCCAGCAGTCGGGGACAGGGGATAAACTATGGCTACACCTTC
CDR3 protein: CASSRGQGINYGYTF
clone size: NA
V gene: TRBV5-6
J gene: TRBJ1-2
D gene: TRBD1

CDR3 DNA: TGTGCCAGCAGTCTCAATAGACCGACAGGGGCTTATGGCTACACCTTC
CDR3 protein: CASSLNRPTGAYGYTF
clone size: once
V gene: TRBV27
J gene: TRBJ1-2
D gene: TRBD1

CDR3 DNA: TGCGCCAGCAGCCAGGGCGAAAACCAGCCCCAGCATTTT
CDR3 protein: CASSQGENQPQHF
clone size: NA
V gene: TRBV4-3
J gene: TRBJ1-5
D gene: NA

CDR3 DNA: TGTGCCTGGAGCAGGTCCTACGAGCAGTACTTC
CDR3 protein: CAWSRSYEQYF
clone size: NA
V gene: TRBV30
J gene: TRBJ2-7
D gene: NA

CDR3 DNA: TGCGCCAGCAGTGAGTCGGGACAGGGGAACGGGATGGAGACCCAGTACTTC
CDR3 protein: CASSESGQGNGMETQYF
clone size: NA
V gene: TRBV10-1
J gene: TRBJ2-5
D gene: TRBD1

CDR3 DNA: TGTGCCAGCAGCCAAGGTCGGCTAGCGGGGGGCCAGTACTTC
CDR3 protein: CASSQGRLAGGQYF
clone size: NA
V gene: TRBV3-1/TRBV3-2
J gene: TRBJ2-5
D gene: TRBD2

CDR3 DNA: TGTGCCAGTAGTATTCAGACAGGAATGAACACTGAAGCTTTCTTT
CDR3 protein: CASSIQTGMNTEAFF
clone size: NA
V gene: TRBV19
J gene: TRBJ1-1
D gene: NA

CDR3 DNA: TGTGCCAGCAGTTACTCTGAAGGGGCTGGCTACACCTTC
CDR3 protein: CASSYSEGAGYTF
clone size: NA
V gene: TRBV6-5
J gene: TRBJ1-2
D gene: NA

CDR3 DNA: TGTGCCTGGAGAGGACACAGCTATGGCTACACCTTC
CDR3 protein: CAWRGHSYGYTF
clone size: NA
V gene: TRBV30
J gene: TRBJ1-2
D gene: NA

CDR3 DNA: TGTGCCAGCTCAACGACGACCGGGTCGACTGAAGCTTTCTTT
CDR3 protein: CASSTTTGSTEAFF
clone size: NA
V gene: TRBV18
J gene: TRBJ1-1
D gene: NA

CDR3 DNA: TGCGCCAGCAGTTTTATGACAGGGGGGCGGACAGATACGCAGTATTTT
CDR3 protein: CASSFMTGGRTDTQYF
clone size: NA
V gene: TRBV5-1
J gene: TRBJ2-3
D gene: TRBD1

CDR3 DNA: TGTGCCAGCAGACAAACAGGGGGCCGGGGTGGCTACACCTTC
CDR3 protein: CASRQTGGRGGYTF
clone size: NA
V gene: TRBV27
J gene: TRBJ1-2
D gene: TRBD1

CDR3 DNA: TGTGCCAGTAGTATTCTTCCCAGCGGGGGGGCGTATGAGCAGTTCTTC
CDR3 protein: CASSILPSGGAYEQFF
clone size: NA
V gene: TRBV19
J gene: TRBJ2-1
D gene: TRBD2

CDR3 DNA: TGTGCCAGCAGCCCCAGAACCGGGACAGGAAATGAAAAACTGTTTTTT
CDR3 protein: CASSPRTGTGNEKLFF
clone size: NA
V gene: TRBV9
J gene: TRBJ1-4
D gene: TRBD1

CDR3 DNA: TGTGCCAGCTCACCGGTCGCGGTGGCTGAAGCTTTCTTT
CDR3 protein: CASSPVAVAEAFF
clone size: NA
V gene: TRBV18
J gene: TRBJ1-1
D gene: NA

CDR3 DNA: TGTGCCAGCAGCGTAAAGACTGGGGGGGACCCCACAGATACGCAGTATTTT
CDR3 protein: CASSVKTGGDPTDTQYF
clone size: NA
V gene: TRBV9
J gene: TRBJ2-3
D gene: TRBD2

CDR3 DNA: TGTGCCAGCAGCCGGGAACCAATGAACACTGAAGCTTTCTTT
CDR3 protein: CASSREPMNTEAFF
clone size: NA
V gene: TRBV6-5
J gene: TRBJ1-1
D gene: NA

CDR3 DNA: TGTGCCAGCAGCCCCCTAACGGGACAGGGACTTTACAATGAGCAGTTCTTC
CDR3 protein: CASSPLTGQGLYNEQFF
clone size: NA
V gene: TRBV3-1/TRBV3-2
J gene: TRBJ2-1
D gene: TRBD1

CDR3 DNA: TGTGCCAGCAGTTACAATCCCCCAGGAACTAACACTGAAGCTTTCTTT
CDR3 protein: CASSYNPPGTNTEAFF
clone size: NA
V gene: TRBV6-5
J gene: TRBJ1-1
D gene: NA

CDR3 DNA: TGCGCCAGCAGCCAGGGGGGGCTTAATTCACCCCTCCACTTT
CDR3 protein: CASSQGGLNSPLHF
clone size: few
V gene: TRBV4-1
J gene: TRBJ1-6
D gene: NA

CDR3 DNA: TGTGCCAGCAGTTACGCCGAGGGTGGAGTAGAGACCCAGTACTTC
CDR3 protein: CASSYAEGGVETQYF
clone size: NA
V gene: TRBV6-2/TRBV6-3
J gene: TRBJ2-5
D gene: NA

CDR3 DNA: TGTGCCATCAGTGAGTCAGGACAGGAGGGAAAACTGTTTTTT
CDR3 protein: CAISESGQEGKLFF
clone size: few
V gene: TRBV10-3
J gene: TRBJ1-4
D gene: TRBD1

CDR3 DNA: TGTGCCAGCCAAGACAGGAACACTGAAGCTTTCTTT
CDR3 protein: CASQDRNTEAFF
clone size: NA
V gene: TRBV11-1
J gene: TRBJ1-1
D gene: NA

CDR3 DNA: TGTGCCAGTAGTATTAACAGGGGGAACTATGGCTACACCTTC
CDR3 protein: CASSINRGNYGYTF
clone size: NA
V gene: TRBV19
J gene: TRBJ1-2
D gene: TRBD1

CDR3 DNA: TGTGCCAGCAGCCCGTATTGGAACACTGAAGCTTTCTTT
CDR3 protein: CASSPYWNTEAFF
clone size: few
V gene: TRBV3-1/TRBV3-2
J gene: TRBJ1-1
D gene: NA

CDR3 DNA: TGTGCCTGGACCCACGGGGGAAAGAGGGGCACGGGGGGCTACACCTTC
CDR3 protein: CAWTHGGKRGTGGYTF
clone size: NA
V gene: TRBV30
J gene: TRBJ1-2
D gene: NA

CDR3 DNA: TGTGCCAGCAGTGACACAGGGTTTCAGCCATATGGCTACACCTTC
CDR3 protein: CASSDTGFQPYGYTF
clone size: NA
V gene: TRBV6-6
J gene: TRBJ1-2
D gene: NA

CDR3 DNA: TGTGCCAGCAGCCTCCTGTCTAGCGGGGGGGCGGGGTTCTTC
CDR3 protein: CASSLLSSGGAGFF
clone size: NA
V gene: TRBV7-2
J gene: TRBJ2-1
D gene: TRBD2

CDR3 DNA: TGTGCCAGCAGCCTGGGACAGGGGGTAAACTATGGCTACACCTTC
CDR3 protein: CASSLGQGVNYGYTF
clone size: NA
V gene: TRBV5-6
J gene: TRBJ1-2
D gene: TRBD1

CDR3 DNA: TGTGCCAGCTCACCAATAGTGGGACAGGGATGGGGCTACACCTTC
CDR3 protein: CASSPIVGQGWGYTF
clone size: NA
V gene: TRBV18
J gene: TRBJ1-2
D gene: TRBD1

CDR3 DNA: TGTGCCAGCAGCCTCAAGCCCCTCGGGGACTCTGGAAACACCATATATTTT
CDR3 protein: CASSLKPLGDSGNTIYF
clone size: NA
V gene: TRBV11-2
J gene: TRBJ1-3
D gene: NA

CDR3 DNA: TGTGCCAGTAGTATCGGCAGGAAAAGCACAGATACGCAGTATTTT
CDR3 protein: CASSIGRKSTDTQYF
clone size: NA
V gene: TRBV19
J gene: TRBJ2-3
D gene: NA

CDR3 DNA: TGTGCCAGCAGCTTCCGGGACAGGGTATTAAACATTCAGTACTTC
CDR3 protein: CASSFRDRVLNIQYF
clone size: NA
V gene: TRBV5-6
J gene: TRBJ2-4
D gene: TRBD1

CDR3 DNA: TGTGCCAGCAGTGCACAGGGCAGTGCGCAGTATTTT
CDR3 protein: CASSAQGSAQYF
clone size: NA
V gene: TRBV6-1
J gene: TRBJ2-3
D gene: NA

CDR3 DNA: TGTGCCAGCAGCCAACCGACTAGTTCCCACGAGCAGTACTTC
CDR3 protein: CASSQPTSSHEQYF
clone size: NA
V gene: TRBV3-1/TRBV3-2
J gene: TRBJ2-7
D gene: NA

CDR3 DNA: TGCGCCAGCAGCTTGGGAGGACTAGGCATCTTCAATGAGCAGTTCTTC
CDR3 protein: CASSLGGLGIFNEQFF
clone size: NA
V gene: TRBV5-1
J gene: TRBJ2-1
D gene: TRBD2

CDR3 DNA: TGTGCCAGCAGTGAGGGTCAGGGGGGTTCACCCCTCCACTTT
CDR3 protein: CASSEGQGGSPLHF
clone size: NA
V gene: TRBV2
J gene: TRBJ1-6
D gene: TRBD1

CDR3 DNA: TGTGCCAGCAGCTTAGCGCTAGCGGGGGGAGTAGAGACCCAGTACTTC
CDR3 protein: CASSLALAGGVETQYF
clone size: NA
V gene: TRBV11-2
J gene: TRBJ2-5
D gene: TRBD2

CDR3 DNA: TGTGCCAGCATCCCAACAGGGGCGAACACTGAAGCTTTCTTT
CDR3 protein: CASIPTGANTEAFF
clone size: once
V gene: TRBV7-9
J gene: TRBJ1-1
D gene: TRBD1

CDR3 DNA: TGTGCCAGCAGCTTGAAGCAGGGGGAGTCACCCCTCCACTTT
CDR3 protein: CASSLKQGESPLHF
clone size: few
V gene: TRBV5-4
J gene: TRBJ1-6
D gene: TRBD1

CDR3 DNA: TGTGCCAGCAGCCAAGGGCAGGGGGCTACAGATACGCAGTATTTT
CDR3 protein: CASSQGQGATDTQYF
clone size: NA
V gene: TRBV3-1/TRBV3-2
J gene: TRBJ2-3
D gene: TRBD1